The sample holds a few counts of the clone carrying this T cell receptor (beta chain). The CDR3 sequence is 13 residues long. Germline CDR1 SGHAT, CDR2 FQNNGV. Trimming left V 4 bases short and J 2 bases short, with 8 bases between. The sample comes from a study of CD8 T cells in ankylosing spondylitis. Scientists made TCR beta libraries using quantitative 5'-RACE with molecular barcodes. TCRdb fed the 5' RACE reads into MiXCR, producing one record per CDR3 protein. The table includes approximately 340,000 distinct CDR3 sequences, about 15% detected once. The receptor comes from a male donor with ankylosing spondylitis or in good health (not recorded which). The sample taken for sequencing was blood, either unsorted or a sorted T cell fraction (not recorded which). The rearrangement joins TRBV11-2 to TRBJ2-5; no clear D gene. DNA for the CDR3: TGTGCCAGCAGCTCCGAGCCGCAAGAGACCCAGTACTTC. Translation: CASSSEPQETQYF.